This T cell receptor (delta chain) was sequenced for a study of gamma-delta chains in newborns, infants, children. Overall study context: Innate gammadelta T cells reportedly expand polyclonally right after birth, driven by microbial exposure, per the title.

TCRdb reprocessed the reads using CATT. The data contain roughly 5,000 delta-chain clones, roughly 2.8% of them singletons. The CDR3 extends over 18 amino acids. The germline gives CDR1 GEAIGNYY, CDR2 EKD. V was pared by 0 bases and J by 0 bases, with 3 bases of the junction left unmatched. This clone turned up a few times. Distinct nucleotide sequences in the sample also encode this CDR3. The specimen sequenced was blood. The receptor comes from a child who was a newborn, infant or young child, either healthy, febrile or measles-vaccinated (not recorded which). The chain is built from TRDV2 and TRDJ3; 8 nucleotides align to TRDD3. CDR3 amino acids: CACDTGDTFSWDTRQMFF. The CDR3, as DNA: TGTGCCTGTGACACCGGGGATACCTTCTCCTGGGACACCCGACAGATGTTTTTC.